There are a few counts of the clone carrying this T cell receptor beta chain. Antigen unknown. Study results and limitations: Greatest tumor Treg TCR overlap was with tumor naive CD4+ cells. In terms of TCR gene usage, tumor memory CD4+ T cells clustered together with blood and lymph node memory CD4+ cells, as well as with lymph node naive CD4+ cells.

After constant-region reverse-primer amplification, full-length variable regions underwent semi-nested PCR with Nested Universal Primer A. From the 5' RACE reads, TCRdb called clonotypes with MiXCR, one entry per CDR3 protein. Of around 50,000 distinct CDR3 sequences listed, approximately 26% are singletons. The sorted Tregs were CD4+CD25+CD127-/low cells. The sequence was collected from a female donor with breast cancer. Sequencing was done on a sample of tumor-infiltrating Tregs sorted from the breast tumor.

CDR3 coding DNA: TGTGCCAGCGGTCCGGTTGGGGGTCGTAACTATGGCTACACCTTC. Translated: CASGPVGGRNYGYTF. V is TRBV6-1 and J is TRBJ1-2; D might be TRBD1 (5 bases). The V gene lost 8 bases and the J gene lost 1 base, with 17 bases spanning the gap. Germline values: CDR1 MNHNS, CDR2 SASEGT. CDR3 length: 15 residues.